A single sample gave rise to the 7 T cell receptor beta chains below, sequenced in a study of blood T cell repertoires in COVID-19. Some clones are missing from TCRdb's copy, which holds only in-frame ones; the method was immunoSEQ multiplex PCR. In the table there are about 75,000 clones, approximately 90% of which are singletons. The specimen sequenced was peripheral blood. The receptors derive from a human donor in a cohort sampled during active COVID-19.

The rearrangement joins TRBV5-1 to TRBJ2-2, with 7 bases matching TRBD1. Germline V gives CDR1 SGHRS, CDR2 YFSETQ. V shed 0 bases, J shed 5 bases, and the junction held 7 bases outside the gene matches. This CDR3 is 16 amino acids long. The CDR3 loop is CASSLAATGRTGELFF. In DNA, the CDR3 is TGCGCCAGCAGCTTGGCCGCGACAGGGCGAACCGGGGAGCTGTTTTTT.

J is TRBJ1-2 and V is TRBV6-5; TRBD1 matches at 9 bases. Germline loops: CDR1 MNHEY, CDR2 SVGAGI. With V trimmed by 2 bases and J by 0 bases, 4 bases remained unmatched. The CDR3 length is 16 residues. The CDR3 protein is CASSYRTGATNYGYTF. The CDR3 DNA sequence: TGTGCCAGCAGTTACCGGACAGGGGCCACTAACTATGGCTACACCTTC.

V is TRBV2 and J is TRBJ2-2; TRBD1 is a possible D gene (6 bases). This CDR3 comprises 15 residues. Trimming took off 8 bases at V and 5 bases at J, with 18 bases between the two ends. Germline-derived CDR1 and CDR2 are SNHLY and FYNNEI. CDR3 bases: TGTGCCAGCGGTACGAACAGGGAAAGAACCGGGGAGCTGTTTTTT. Residues: CASGTNRERTGELFF.

V is TRBV11-2 and J is TRBJ2-7, with D perhaps matching TRBD2 (5 bases). Germline lookup yields CDR1 SGHAT and CDR2 FQNNGV. V lost 0 bases and J 3 bases, leaving 21 bases between the germline ends. The CDR3 extends over 18 amino acids. CDR3 in amino acids: CASSLEVGGLAKNYEQYF. In DNA form, the CDR3 reads TGTGCCAGCAGCTTAGAGGTCGGCGGGCTAGCAAAAAACTACGAGCAGTACTTC.

The V and J genes are TRBV9 and TRBJ2-3, with D possibly being TRBD2 (7 bases). Germline assignment: CDR1 SGDLS and CDR2 YYNGEE. V was shortened by 2 bases and J by 8 bases, with 18 bases between the two germline ends. The CDR3 consists of 15 residues. This chain's CDR3 is CASSVAAGGGGTQYF. The CDR3 DNA follows: TGTGCCAGCAGCGTCGCCGCTGGGGGGGGCGGTACGCAGTATTTT. Supplemented by reference TRBV9 and TRBJ2-3, the full variable domain reads DSGVTQTPKHLITATGQRVTLRCSPRSGDLSVYWYQQSLDQGLQFLIQYYNGEERAKGNILERFSAQQFPDLHSELNLSSLELGDSALYFCASSVAAGGGGTQYFGPGTRLTVL.

The genes are TRBV28 and TRBJ2-2; 7 nucleotides line up with TRBD2. V was clipped by 6 bases and J by 6 bases; unmatched bases: 13. The CDR3 sequence is 16 residues long. Looked up from germline, CDR1 is MDHEN and CDR2 is SYDVKM. The CDR3 reads CASSPAGEKSAGELFF. The CDR3 DNA sequence: TGTGCCAGCAGCCCGGCGGGGGAAAAATCTGCCGGGGAGCTGTTTTTT.

The chain uses TRBV7-8 and TRBJ2-2, with TRBD2 matching over 14 bases. The CDR3 runs 20 residues. The V gene end was trimmed by 3 bases and the J gene end by 9 bases; junction bases not matched to a gene: 18. CDR1 is SGHVS, CDR2 FQNEAQ, per germline. The CDR3 DNA is TGTGCCAGCAGCTTGCTAATTCGGACTAGCGGGAGGCCGGGAACCCGGGAGCTGTTTTTT. It yields the protein CASSLLIRTSGRPGTRELFF.